This T cell receptor beta chain originates from a study of neurological immune-mediated disorders. Points from the study as a whole: Clinical and MRI features did not associate with the cluster found in multiple sclerosis patients.

This clonotype turned up a few times. What it binds is not known. TCRdb passed the 5' RACE reads through MiXCR, listing each CDR3 protein once. The table lists fewer than 65,000 distinct CDR3 sequences, over 4% of them singletons, with around 3% in the top ten. With 2 bases removed from V and 5 bases from J, the gap between germline ends came to 19 bases. Germline values: CDR1 SGDLS, CDR2 YYNGEE. This CDR3 has 17 residues. The sequence derives from a man aged 50 to 59 with multiple sclerosis. The chain recombines TRBV9 with TRBJ2-2; D perhaps matches TRBD2 (7 bases). The sequencing sample was made of PBMCs. The DNA of the CDR3 is TGTGCCAGCAGCGTGGAGCCAGGGGAGGGTAAAACCGGGGAGCTGTTTTTT. Its protein product is CASSVEPGEGKTGELFF.